The clone carrying this T cell receptor beta chain was seen a few times. The entry originates in a study of T cell changes during pregnancy in multiple sclerosis. Clones were read by immunoSEQ multiplex PCR, and TCRdb kept only the in-frame ones, dropping some. Seen here are tens of thousands of clones, roughly 90% observed once, and the top ten hold 1.5% to 2%. CDR3 size: 12 residues. The V and J ends lost 7 bases and 4 bases respectively, with 10 bases between them. Germline values: CDR1 LNHDA, CDR2 SQIVND (reference sequence). The sample consisted of peripheral blood, taken in the first trimester of pregnancy. The genes are TRBV19 and TRBJ1-2; no reliable D call. This TCR was recovered from a female donor with multiple sclerosis, enrolled in a pregnancy study. Here the CDR3 DNA reads TGTGCCAGTAAGGAGGTTCGCTATGGCTACACCTTC. Amino acids: CASKEVRYGYTF.